Below, 3 T cell receptor beta chains from the same sample are listed, as sequenced in a study of neurological immune-mediated disorders (dated by TCRdb to about 2019). Library preparation used 5' RACE. TCRdb lists the instrument as Illumina HiSeq 2500. The public sequencing data were trimmed at Q25 with fastp and processed into clonotypes with MiXCR by TCRdb, which kept only in-frame beta chains. Records with the same CDR3 protein are collapsed into one entry carrying the most frequent genes and DNA. The sample table records 84,000 or so distinct CDR3 sequences; under 15% of these occur just once. The top ten clones comprise approximately 5% of the sample. The time point tag for this specimen amounts to: longitudinal time-point 2. Material for sequencing was PBMCs. The source of these receptors is a female donor with HTLV-1-associated myelopathy (HAM/TSP).

This clonotype was detected many times. The genes are TRBV5-1 and TRBJ1-5; maybe TRBD1 (5 bases). The CDR3 covers 15 residues. Deletions cut 0 bases from V and 0 bases from J, with 7 bases between. CDR1 and CDR2 from the germline V gene are SGHRS and YFSETQ. CDR3 bases: TGCGCCAGCAGCTTGGCAGGGTCTAGCAATCAGCCCCAGCATTTT. This gives the protein CASSLAGSSNQPQHF.

This clonotype was counted at least ten times. The chain recombines TRBV10-3 with TRBJ2-2, with TRBD1 matching over 7 bases. Germline lookup yields CDR1 ENHRY and CDR2 SYGVKD. J lost 1 base, V lost 6 bases, and 2 bases had no gene match. The CDR3 has 14 residues. CDR3 coding DNA: TGTGCCATCAGGAGACAGGGGAACACCGGGGAGCTGTTTTTT. Translation gives CAIRRQGNTGELFF.

In this sample, this clonotype turned up many times. The rearrangement links TRBV6-2 or TRBV6-3 to TRBJ2-5; D not certain. The CDR3 covers 10 residues. The germline gives CDR1 MNHEY, CDR2 SVGEGT. Trimming took off 8 bases at V and 9 bases at J, with 10 bases between the two ends. The chain's CDR3 is CASASAAQYF. The DNA for the CDR3 is TGTGCCAGCGCGAGTGCGGCCCAGTACTTC.